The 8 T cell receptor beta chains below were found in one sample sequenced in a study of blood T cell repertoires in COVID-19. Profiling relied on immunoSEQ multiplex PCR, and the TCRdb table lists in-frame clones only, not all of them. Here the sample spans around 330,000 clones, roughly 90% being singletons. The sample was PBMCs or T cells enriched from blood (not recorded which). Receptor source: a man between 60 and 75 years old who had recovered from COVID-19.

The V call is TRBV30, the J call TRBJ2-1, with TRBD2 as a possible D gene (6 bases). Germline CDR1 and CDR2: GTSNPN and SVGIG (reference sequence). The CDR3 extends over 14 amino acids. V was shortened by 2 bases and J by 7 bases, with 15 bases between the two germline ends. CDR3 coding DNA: TGTGCCTGGAGTTTTCGGGCCGGAGGGAATGAGCAGTTCTTC. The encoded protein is CAWSFRAGGNEQFF. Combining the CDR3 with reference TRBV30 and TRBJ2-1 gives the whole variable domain SQTIHQWPATLVQPVGSPLSLECTVEGTSNPNLYWYRQAAGRGLQLLFYSVGIGQISSEVPQNLSASRPQDRQFILSSKKLLLSDSGFYLCAWSFRAGGNEQFFGPGTRLTVL.

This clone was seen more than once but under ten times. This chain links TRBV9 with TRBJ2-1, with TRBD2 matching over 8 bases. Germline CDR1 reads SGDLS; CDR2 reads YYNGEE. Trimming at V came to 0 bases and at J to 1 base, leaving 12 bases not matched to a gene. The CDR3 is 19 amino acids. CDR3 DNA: TGTGCCAGCAGCGTAGAGGACCCTAGCGGGCCTCTATCCTACAATGAGCAGTTCTTC. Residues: CASSVEDPSGPLSYNEQFF.

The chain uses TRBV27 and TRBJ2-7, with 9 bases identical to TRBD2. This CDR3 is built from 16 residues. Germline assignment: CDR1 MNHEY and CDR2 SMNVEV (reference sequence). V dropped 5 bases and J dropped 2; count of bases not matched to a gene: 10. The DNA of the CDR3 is TGTGCCAGCAGTCCGGGGGCTAGCGGGACCACCTACGAGCAGTACTTC. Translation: CASSPGASGTTYEQYF.

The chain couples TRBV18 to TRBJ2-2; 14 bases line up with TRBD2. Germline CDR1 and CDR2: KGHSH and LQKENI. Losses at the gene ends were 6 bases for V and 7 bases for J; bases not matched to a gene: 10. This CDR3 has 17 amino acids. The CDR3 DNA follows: TGTGCCAGCTCGTCGTCCGGGACTAGCGGGAGAGTCGGGGAGCTGTTTTTT. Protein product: CASSSSGTSGRVGELFF.

CDR3 DNA: TGTGCCAGCAGTTTACAGCGGAGCACAGATACGCAGTATTTT. Its protein is CASSLQRSTDTQYF. V usage is TRBV28 and J usage is TRBJ2-3; D might be TRBD2 (5 bases). The germline gives CDR1 MDHEN, CDR2 SYDVKM. The CDR3 length is 14 residues. The V and J ends lost 2 bases and 0 bases respectively, with 6 bases between them. Based on the CDR3 plus reference TRBV28 and TRBJ2-3, the full variable domain is DVKVTQSSRYLVKRTGEKVFLECVQDMDHENMFWYRQDPGLGLRLIYFSYDVKMKEKGDIPEGYSVSREKKERFSLILESASTNQTSMYLCASSLQRSTDTQYFGPGTRLTVL.

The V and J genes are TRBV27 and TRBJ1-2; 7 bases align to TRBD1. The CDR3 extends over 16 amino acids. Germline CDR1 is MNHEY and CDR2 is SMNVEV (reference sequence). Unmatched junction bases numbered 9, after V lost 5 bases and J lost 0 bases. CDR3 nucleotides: TGTGCCAGCAGTACATTGACAGGGTTAGCTAACTATGGCTACACCTTC. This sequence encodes CASSTLTGLANYGYTF.

DNA of the CDR3: TGTGCCAGCAGCATCCAGACAGGGATTTCCTACGAGCAGTACTTC. As protein: CASSIQTGISYEQYF. The V call is TRBV3-1 (or the pseudogene TRBV3-2), the J call TRBJ2-7; 7 bases map to TRBD1. The trim removed 5 bases at V and 1 base at J, leaving 8 bases unmatched. From germline, CDR1 is LGHDT and CDR2 YNNKEL (reference sequence). CDR3 length: 15 residues.

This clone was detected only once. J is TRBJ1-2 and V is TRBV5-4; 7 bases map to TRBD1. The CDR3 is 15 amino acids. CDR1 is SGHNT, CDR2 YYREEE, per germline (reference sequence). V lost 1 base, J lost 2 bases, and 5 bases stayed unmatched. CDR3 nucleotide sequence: TGTGCCAGCAGCTTGTACAGGGGCGCGAACTATGGCTACACCTTC. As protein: CASSLYRGANYGYTF.